The source of this T cell receptor (beta chain) is a study of T cell repertoires in cytomegalovirus infection. The germline V gene encodes CDR1 SQVTM and CDR2 ANQGSEA. Trimming shortened V by 4 bases and J by 1 base, and 16 bases separated the two germline ends. There are 16 residues in the CDR3. TCRdb re-called the reads through MiXCR, storing one row per CDR3 protein. The sample includes hundreds of thousands of distinct CDR3 sequences, 24% of them seen just once. The source is a human donor in good health (CMV status not recorded). Some clones in this sample may be carry-over from other donors' samples. Sequencing was performed on CD8+ T cells from PBMCs. This chain joins TRBV29-1 and TRBJ2-2; D possibly corresponds to TRBD2 (7 bases). DNA for the CDR3: TGCAGCGTTGCCGGAGGGGGGGGATTGAACACCGGGGAGCTGTTTTTT. Protein sequence: CSVAGGGGLNTGELFF.